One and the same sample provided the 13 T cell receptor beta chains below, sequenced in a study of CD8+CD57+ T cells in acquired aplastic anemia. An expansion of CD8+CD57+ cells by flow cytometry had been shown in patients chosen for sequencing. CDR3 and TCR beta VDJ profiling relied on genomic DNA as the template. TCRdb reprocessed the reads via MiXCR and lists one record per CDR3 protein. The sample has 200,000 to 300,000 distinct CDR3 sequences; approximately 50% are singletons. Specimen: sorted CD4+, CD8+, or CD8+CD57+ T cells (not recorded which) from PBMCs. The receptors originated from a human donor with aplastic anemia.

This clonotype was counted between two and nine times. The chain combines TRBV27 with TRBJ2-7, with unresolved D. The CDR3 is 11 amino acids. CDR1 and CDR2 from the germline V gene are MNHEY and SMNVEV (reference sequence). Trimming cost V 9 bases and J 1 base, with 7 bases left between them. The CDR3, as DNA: TGTGCCAGTGGGCAGTCCTACGAGCAGTACTTC. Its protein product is CASGQSYEQYF.

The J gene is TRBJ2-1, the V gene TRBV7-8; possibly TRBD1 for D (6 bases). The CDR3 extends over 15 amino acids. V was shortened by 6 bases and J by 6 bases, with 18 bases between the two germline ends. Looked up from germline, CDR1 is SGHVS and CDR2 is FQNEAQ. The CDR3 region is CASRPGTLPLNEQFF. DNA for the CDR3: TGTGCCAGCAGGCCCGGGACACTACCCCTCAATGAGCAGTTCTTC.

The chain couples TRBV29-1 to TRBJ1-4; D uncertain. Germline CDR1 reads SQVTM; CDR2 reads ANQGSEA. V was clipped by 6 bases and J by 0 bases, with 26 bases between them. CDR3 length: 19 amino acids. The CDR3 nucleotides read TGCAGCGTCCCTCCAATCGGGAACACTGAAGTTGCAACTAATGAAAAACTGTTTTTT. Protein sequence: CSVPPIGNTEVATNEKLFF.

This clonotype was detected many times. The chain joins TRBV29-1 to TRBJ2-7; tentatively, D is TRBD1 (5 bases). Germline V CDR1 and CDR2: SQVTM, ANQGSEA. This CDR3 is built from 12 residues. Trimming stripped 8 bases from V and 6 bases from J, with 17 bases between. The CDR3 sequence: CSFREGDSEQYF. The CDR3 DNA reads TGCAGCTTCAGGGAAGGGGATAGCGAGCAGTACTTC.

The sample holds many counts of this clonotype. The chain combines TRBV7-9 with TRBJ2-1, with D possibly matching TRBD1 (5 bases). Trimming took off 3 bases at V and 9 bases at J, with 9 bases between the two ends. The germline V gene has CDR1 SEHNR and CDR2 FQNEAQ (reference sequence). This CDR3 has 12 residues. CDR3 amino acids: CASSFQGSEQFF. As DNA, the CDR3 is TGTGCCAGCAGCTTCCAGGGTAGTGAGCAGTTCTTC.

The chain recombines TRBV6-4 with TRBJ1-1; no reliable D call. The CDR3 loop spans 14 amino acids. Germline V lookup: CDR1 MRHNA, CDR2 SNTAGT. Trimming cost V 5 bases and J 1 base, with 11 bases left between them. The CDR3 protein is CASSLSEQNTEAFF. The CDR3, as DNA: TGTGCCAGCAGTTTATCGGAACAGAACACTGAAGCTTTCTTT.

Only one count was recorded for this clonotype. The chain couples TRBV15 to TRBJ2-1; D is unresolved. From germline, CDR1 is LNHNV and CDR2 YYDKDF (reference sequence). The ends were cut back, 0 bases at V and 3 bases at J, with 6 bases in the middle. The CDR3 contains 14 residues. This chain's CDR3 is CATSREYLYNEQFF. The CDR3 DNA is TGTGCCACCAGCAGAGAGTATCTCTACAATGAGCAGTTCTTC.

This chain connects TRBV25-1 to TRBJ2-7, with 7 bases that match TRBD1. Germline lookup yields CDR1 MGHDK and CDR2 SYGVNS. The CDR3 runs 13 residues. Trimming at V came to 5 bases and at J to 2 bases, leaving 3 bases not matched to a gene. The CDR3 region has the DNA TGTGCCAGCAGTAAGACAGGGACCTACGAGCAGTACTTC. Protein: CASSKTGTYEQYF.

The CDR3 DNA reads TGTGCCACCACAAGCTTTACAGGGGGCCGATTCTATGGCTACACCTTC. Residues: CATTSFTGGRFYGYTF. V is TRBV6-1 and J is TRBJ1-2, with 9 positions matching TRBD1. CDR3 length: 16 residues. Germline V CDR1 and CDR2: MNHNS, SASEGT. V gave up 10 bases and J gave up 4 bases; unmatched junction bases: 16.

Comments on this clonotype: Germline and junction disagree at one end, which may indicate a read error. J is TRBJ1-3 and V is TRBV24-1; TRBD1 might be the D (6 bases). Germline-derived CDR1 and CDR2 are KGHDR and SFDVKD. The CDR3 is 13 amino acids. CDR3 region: CATSQGKGNAIYF. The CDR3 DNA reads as TGTGCCACCAGCCAGGGGAAAGGAAACGCCATATATTTT.

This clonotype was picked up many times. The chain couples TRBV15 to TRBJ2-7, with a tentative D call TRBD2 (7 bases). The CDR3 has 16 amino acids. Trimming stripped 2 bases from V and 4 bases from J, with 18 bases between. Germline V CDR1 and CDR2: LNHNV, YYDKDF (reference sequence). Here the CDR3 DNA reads TGTGCCACCAGCAGACGGGAGGCAGGGGATAGATACGAGCAGTACTTC. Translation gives CATSRREAGDRYEQYF.

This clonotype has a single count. The CDR3 here is CASSYLGAGTEAFF. Written as DNA, the CDR3 is TGTGCCAGTAGTTATTTGGGGGCAGGCACTGAAGCTTTCTTT. The chain employs TRBV19 and TRBJ1-1; a possible D gene is TRBD1 (6 bases). Looked up from germline, CDR1 is LNHDA and CDR2 is SQIVND (reference sequence). V was trimmed by 5 bases and J by 4 bases, leaving 14 bases between them. This CDR3 region has 14 residues.

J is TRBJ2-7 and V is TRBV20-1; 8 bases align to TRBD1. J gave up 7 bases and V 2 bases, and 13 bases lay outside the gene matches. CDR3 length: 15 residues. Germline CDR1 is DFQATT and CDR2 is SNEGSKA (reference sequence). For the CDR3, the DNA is TGCAGTGCTAGAACGCGGGGACAGGTTAGCTTGGAGCAGTACTTC. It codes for CSARTRGQVSLEQYF.